The 25 T cell receptor beta chains presented below share a single source sample, sequenced in a study of blood T cell repertoires in COVID-19. Clones were read by immunoSEQ multiplex PCR, and TCRdb kept only the in-frame ones, dropping some. Among tens of thousands of clones listed, nearly 95% were seen once. Sequenced material: peripheral blood. The receptors come from a human donor with active COVID-19. The donor label of this sample is uncertain.

The DNA of the CDR3 is TGTGCCAGCAGCCAAGCGGGATACAATGAGCAGTTCTTC. Amino acid sequence: CASSQAGYNEQFF. This chain links TRBV14 with TRBJ2-1; D may be TRBD2 (5 bases). Trimming left V 1 base short and J 4 bases short, with 5 bases between. The germline gives CDR1 SGHDN, CDR2 FVKESK. The CDR3 runs to 13 residues.

The rearrangement links TRBV20-1 to TRBJ2-3, with 12 positions matching TRBD2. There are 15 residues in the CDR3. J was trimmed by 4 bases and V by 3 bases; bases with no gene match: 5. Germline loops: CDR1 DFQATT, CDR2 SNEGSKA (reference sequence). CDR3 coding DNA: TGCAGTGCTAGTACGGGACTAGCGGGTTCAGATACGCAGTATTTT. This sequence encodes CSASTGLAGSDTQYF.

The chain uses TRBV12-3 or TRBV12-4 and TRBJ1-1; D possibly corresponds to TRBD1 (5 bases). V was cut by 5 bases and J by 6 bases, with 10 bases left in between. The CDR3 extends over 12 amino acids. The CDR3: CASSGQGSEAFF. CDR3 DNA sequence: TGTGCCAGCAGTGGACAAGGATCTGAAGCTTTCTTT.

The genes are TRBV28 and TRBJ1-5; no clear D gene. V dropped 7 bases and J dropped 5 bases, with 15 bases sitting between them. Looked up from germline, CDR1 is MDHEN and CDR2 is SYDVKM. The CDR3 has 14 amino acids. The DNA of the CDR3 is TGTGCCAGCACCTCAACCGGGAACCATCAGCCCCAGCATTTT. This codes for CASTSTGNHQPQHF.

V is TRBV3-1 (or the pseudogene TRBV3-2) and J is TRBJ2-2, with 11 bases identical to TRBD2. V lost 4 bases and J lost 3; bases outside the gene matches: 4. The CDR3 has 16 amino acids. Per the germline V gene, CDR1 is LGHDT and CDR2 is YNNKEL (reference sequence). The CDR3 loop reads CASSRTSGPYTGELFF. The CDR3 DNA reads TGTGCCAGCAGCCGGACTAGCGGGCCCTACACCGGGGAGCTGTTTTTT.

The table lists this clone with a count of one. This chain links TRBV3-1 (or the pseudogene TRBV3-2) with TRBJ2-5; D perhaps matches TRBD2 (6 bases). The CDR3 is made up of 21 amino acids. V lost 0 bases and J lost 5, with 31 bases in between. Germline V gene sequence: CDR1 LGHDT, CDR2 YNNKEL (reference sequence). CDR3 region: CASSQERGVKSAGTRGETQYF. CDR3 coding DNA: TGTGCCAGCAGCCAAGAGCGGGGCGTGAAGTCGGCGGGAACGCGCGGGGAGACCCAGTACTTC.

This clone showed up just a few times. This sequence joins TRBV10-1 and TRBJ2-7, with 9 bases that match TRBD1. The germline V gene has CDR1 WNHNN and CDR2 SYGVQD (reference sequence). The trim removed 5 bases at V and 3 bases at J, leaving 2 bases unmatched. The CDR3 loop spans 13 amino acids. The CDR3 bases are TGCGCCAGCAGTCGGGACAGGGTCTACGAGCAGTACTTC. It translates to CASSRDRVYEQYF.

The CDR3 DNA follows: TGTGCCAGCAGTTACTCGACAGAGAGCTCTGGAAACACCATATATTTT. This gives the protein CASSYSTESSGNTIYF. This chain connects TRBV6-5 to TRBJ1-3; the D gene is possibly TRBD1 (5 bases). Germline lookup yields CDR1 MNHEY and CDR2 SVGAGI. V lost 0 bases to trimming and J lost 0 bases, with 9 bases between them. The CDR3 has 16 residues.

V is TRBV5-1 and J is TRBJ2-2; D is perhaps TRBD1 (6 bases). Trimming stripped 1 base from V and 1 base from J, with 8 bases between. This CDR3 is 15 amino acids long. Germline V gives CDR1 SGHRS, CDR2 YFSETQ. The CDR3 sequence is CASSLQTGNTGELFF. CDR3 nucleotide sequence: TGCGCCAGCAGCTTGCAGACAGGGAACACCGGGGAGCTGTTTTTT.

The J gene is TRBJ2-7, the V gene TRBV7-2; possible D gene TRBD1, 6 bases. The V gene lost 10 bases and the J gene lost 4 bases, with 17 bases spanning the gap. The CDR3 length is 13 residues. CDR1 and CDR2 (germline): SGHTA, FQGNSA. The CDR3 coding sequence is TGTGCCACACAAACAGGGCCCGGATACGAGCAGTACTTC. It yields the protein CATQTGPGYEQYF.

This clone occurred a few times. This rearrangement joins TRBV7-9 to TRBJ1-6, with 9 bases fitting TRBD1. The CDR3 sequence is 16 residues long. Trimming cost V 5 bases and J 7 bases; bases outside gene matches: 9. CDR1 SEHNR and CDR2 FQNEAQ come from the germline V gene (reference sequence). The DNA of the CDR3 is TGTGCCAGCAGCCCTATGGGACAGGGTTTGAATTCACCCCTCCACTTT. It is translated as CASSPMGQGLNSPLHF.

The V call is TRBV7-9, the J call TRBJ2-2, with no clear D. The CDR3 has 14 amino acids. Trimming removed 1 base from V and 2 bases from J, with 5 bases in between. CDR1 is SEHNR and CDR2 is FQNEAQ in the germline V gene (reference sequence). The CDR3 DNA is TGTGCCAGCAGCTTAGACTTAAACACCGGGGAGCTGTTTTTT. Translation: CASSLDLNTGELFF.

The chain recombines TRBV2 with TRBJ2-5, with 7 bases matching TRBD1. CDR1 SNHLY and CDR2 FYNNEI come from the germline V gene. This CDR3 spans 15 amino acids. V lost 4 bases to trimming and J lost 2 bases; unmatched junction nucleotides: 7. As DNA, the CDR3 is TGTGCCAGCAGTGTTGGGACAGCAATACAAGAGACCCAGTACTTC. Its translation: CASSVGTAIQETQYF.

The chain combines TRBV9 with TRBJ1-5, with D tentatively TRBD1 (5 bases). This CDR3 has 13 residues. V was cut by 5 bases and J by 7 bases, with 13 bases left in between. CDR1 and CDR2 from the germline V gene are SGDLS and YYNGEE. The CDR3 loop reads CASRDQGYQPQHF. The DNA of the CDR3 is TGTGCCAGCAGAGACCAGGGTTACCAGCCCCAGCATTTT. The full variable domain, its missing parts supplied by reference TRBV9 and TRBJ1-5, is DSGVTQTPKHLITATGQRVTLRCSPRSGDLSVYWYQQSLDQGLQFLIQYYNGEERAKGNILERFSAQQFPDLHSELNLSSLELGDSALYFCASRDQGYQPQHFGDGTRLSIL.

The V and J genes are TRBV15 and TRBJ1-2; TRBD1 aligns across 12 bases. From germline, CDR1 is LNHNV and CDR2 YYDKDF (reference sequence). V lost 1 base to trimming and J lost 8 bases; unmatched junction nucleotides: 8. This CDR3 is built from 16 residues. CDR3 in amino acids: CATSRGVSGTGGGYTF. CDR3 coding DNA: TGTGCCACCAGCAGAGGGGTTTCCGGGACAGGGGGCGGCTACACCTTC.

This CDR3 reads CASSPGGSQETQYF. In DNA form, the CDR3 reads TGTGCCAGCAGCCCCGGCGGGTCACAAGAGACCCAGTACTTC. The chain recombines TRBV28 with TRBJ2-5; D perhaps matches TRBD2 (5 bases). The CDR3 length is 14 residues. Germline CDR1 is MDHEN and CDR2 is SYDVKM. V lost 6 bases to trimming and J lost 2 bases, with 13 bases between them. Full variable domain (outside the CDR3, taken from reference TRBV28 and TRBJ2-5): DVKVTQSSRYLVKRTGEKVFLECVQDMDHENMFWYRQDPGLGLRLIYFSYDVKMKEKGDIPEGYSVSREKKERFSLILESASTNQTSMYLCASSPGGSQETQYFGPGTRLLVL.

The chain couples TRBV7-2 to TRBJ1-1; D not certain. The germline V and J ends were trimmed by 5 bases and 1 base, with 11 bases remaining between them. The CDR3 has 14 residues. Germline V lookup: CDR1 SGHTA, CDR2 FQGNSA. The chain's CDR3 is CASSPQPGNTEAFF. CDR3 nucleotide sequence: TGTGCCAGCAGCCCACAGCCAGGGAACACTGAAGCTTTCTTT.

The gene calls are TRBV10-1 and TRBJ2-5; 9 nucleotides match TRBD1. CDR1 WNHNN and CDR2 SYGVQD come from the germline V gene (reference sequence). V dropped 6 bases and J dropped 7; count of bases not matched to a gene: 6. The CDR3 runs to 13 residues. CDR3 nucleotide sequence: TGCGCCAGCAGCCCGGGACAGGGTCTGACCCAGTACTTC. Translation: CASSPGQGLTQYF.

This clone has only one observation. The chain is built from TRBV6-6 and TRBJ2-5; D is possibly TRBD2 (7 bases). V was cut by 2 bases and J by 5 bases, with 12 bases left in between. The length of the CDR3 is 14 residues. CDR1 is MNHNY, CDR2 SVGAGI, per germline (reference sequence). The CDR3 DNA is TGTGCCAGCAGTTACAGGGGGGGGACGGAGACCCAGTACTTC. Protein sequence: CASSYRGGTETQYF.

The CDR3 is CASSQDSGGGETQYF. The CDR3 region has the DNA TGTGCCAGCAGCCAAGATTCGGGGGGAGGAGAGACCCAGTACTTC. The chain is built from TRBV14 and TRBJ2-5; 7 nucleotides line up with TRBD2. The CDR3 has 15 residues. Germline trimming cut 0 bases from V and 4 bases from J; bases unmatched to any gene: 5. Looked up from germline, CDR1 is SGHDN and CDR2 is FVKESK.

The V and J genes are TRBV4-1 and TRBJ2-5; possible D gene TRBD1, 6 bases. The V gene lost 1 base and the J gene lost 1 base, with 7 bases spanning the gap. CDR3 length: 14 amino acids. Germline V lookup: CDR1 MGHRA, CDR2 YSYEKL. This CDR3 reads CASSQVQGQETQYF. The CDR3 DNA reads as TGCGCCAGCAGCCAAGTACAGGGCCAAGAGACCCAGTACTTC.

CDR3 loop: CATGVGNTEAFF. The CDR3 coding sequence is TGTGCCACCGGGGTGGGGAACACTGAAGCTTTCTTT. The chain recombines TRBV9 with TRBJ1-1, with D hard to call. Per the germline V gene, CDR1 is SGDLS and CDR2 is YYNGEE. The CDR3 length is 12 residues. V dropped 9 bases and J dropped 1 base, with 10 bases sitting between them. The whole variable domain, filled in from reference TRBV9 and TRBJ1-1, reads DSGVTQTPKHLITATGQRVTLRCSPRSGDLSVYWYQQSLDQGLQFLIQYYNGEERAKGNILERFSAQQFPDLHSELNLSSLELGDSALYFCATGVGNTEAFFGQGTRLTVV.

The chain is built from TRBV6-5 and TRBJ1-1; D is possibly TRBD1 (5 bases). From germline, CDR1 is MNHEY and CDR2 SVGAGI. The CDR3 has 13 amino acids. Trimming removed 6 bases from V and 5 bases from J, with 13 bases in between. CDR3 DNA: TGTGCCAGCAGGATGACCAGGGATACTGAAGCTTTCTTT. This encodes CASRMTRDTEAFF.

The CDR3: CATTSRTGRSGNTIYF. CDR3 DNA: TGTGCCACCACAAGCCGGACAGGTCGCTCTGGAAACACCATATATTTT. The chain couples TRBV10-3 to TRBJ1-3; 7 bases match TRBD1. Per germline, CDR1 ENHRY and CDR2 SYGVKD. The CDR3 totals 16 residues. Germline trimming cut 10 bases from V and 0 bases from J; bases unmatched to any gene: 12.

A single count supports this clone. CDR3 residues: CASSLVFSLYSPLHF. CDR3 nucleotides: TGCGCCAGCAGCTTGGTTTTCTCACTTTATTCACCCCTCCACTTT. The chain joins TRBV5-1 to TRBJ1-6; D gene ambiguous. The CDR3 consists of 15 residues. Germline V gives CDR1 SGHRS, CDR2 YFSETQ. V was shortened by 0 bases and J by 8 bases, with 12 bases between the two germline ends. The full variable domain, its missing parts supplied by reference TRBV5-1 and TRBJ1-6, is KAGVTQTPRYLIKTRGQQVTLSCSPISGHRSVSWYQQTPGQGLQFLFEYFSETQRNKGNFPGRFSGRQFSNSRSEMNVSTLELGDSALYLCASSLVFSLYSPLHFGNGTRLTVT.